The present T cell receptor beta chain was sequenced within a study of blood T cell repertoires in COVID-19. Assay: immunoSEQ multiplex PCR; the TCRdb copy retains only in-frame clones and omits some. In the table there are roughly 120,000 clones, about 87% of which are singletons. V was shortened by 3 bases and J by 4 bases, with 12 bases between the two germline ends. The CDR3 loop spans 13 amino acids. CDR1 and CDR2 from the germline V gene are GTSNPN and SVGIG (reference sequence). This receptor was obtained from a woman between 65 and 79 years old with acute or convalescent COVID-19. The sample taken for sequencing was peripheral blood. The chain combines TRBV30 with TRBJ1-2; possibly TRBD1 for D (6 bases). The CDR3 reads CAWRAGQTYGYTF. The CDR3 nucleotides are TGTGCCTGGAGAGCGGGACAAACCTATGGCTACACCTTC.